This T cell receptor (beta chain) is drawn from a study of T cells expressing NK-cell markers (dated by TCRdb to 2020 to 2021). In the study overall: Three sorted T-cell subsets (CD3+CD56+NKG2C+, CD3+CD56+NKG2C- and CD3+CD56-NKG2C+) from about 8 donors had their TCR beta-chain repertoires profiled. Among the eight sequenced donors, only one was HCMV-seronegative, while the other seven were HCMV-seropositive. Randomly selected healthy volunteers, three men and five women, were used as the eight sequenced donors. Libraries were sequenced as 2 x 150 bp reads on Illumina HiSeq 2000/2500, MiSeq or NextSeq.

For sequencing, an Illumina HiSeq 2000 was employed. 5'RACE template switching, by which a universal primer site and unique molecular identifiers were added, was used to make TCR beta cDNA libraries. Synthesis of cDNA was primed from the TCR beta constant segment and was followed by two consecutive PCR amplification steps. The study's own analysis went as follows. Reads were demultiplexed and grouped by UMI with MIGEC, and clonotypes were assembled and quantified with MiTCR. Only TCR cDNA sequences supported by at least two reads were kept to exclude erroneous sequences. The tcR package was used for downstream repertoire analysis, and clonotypes were matched across fractions by CDR3 nucleotide sequence plus V segment. VDJmatch was used to annotate antigen specificity against VDJdb, with one amino acid substitution in CDR3 allowed. The reads were reprocessed in TCRdb, with one entry per CDR3 protein sequence and no accompanying DNA. TCRdb, rather than the study authors, made the V and J calls. This sample's table contains fewer than 400,000 distinct CDR3 sequences. In total, the top ten clones hold around 4.9% of the sample.

HCMV-specific IgG was detected in serum with a commercial ELISA kit to determine HCMV serostatus. Peripheral blood mononuclear cells were isolated from blood by Ficoll density gradient centrifugation. General study outcomes and caveats: For six donors, the dominant CD3+CD56+NKG2C+ clonotypes were among the top 10 CD8+ clonotypes and accounted for roughly 1.0-7.5% of CD8+ T cells. Whether the expanded NKG2C-expressing T cell clones were specific for HCMV antigens remained unclear. Those dominant clonotypes were again the most abundant among CD3+CD56-NKG2C+ cells in a handful of donors, at roughly 25-60.1%.

With respect to this clonotype: It lacks a known antigen.

The CDR1 and CDR2 encoded by the germline V gene (reference sequence) are DFQATT and SNEGSKA. The CDR3 spans 16 residues, from the cysteine through the phenylalanine. No DNA has been recorded. The source is a man aged 18-70 years in good health. The sequence joins TRBV20-1 to TRBJ2-5; TCRdb designates TRBD1, a call that cannot be tested without DNA. The sample consisted of blood T cells: a sorted CD56 or NKG2C T cell subset, CD4+ or CD8+ T cells, or bulk PBMC T cells (not recorded which). The CDR3 here reads CSARRSSGGLQETQYF.